These T cell receptor beta chains were read from a single sample in a study of CD8+CD57+ T cells in acquired aplastic anemia. TCRdb redid the calling of the reads with MiXCR, one entry per CDR3 protein. The data contain 350,000 to 450,000 distinct CDR3 sequences, 60% to 80% of them seen just once; the ten biggest clones take up under 4.5%. The sequencing input was sorted CD4+, CD8+, or CD8+CD57+ T cells (not recorded which) from PBMCs. The receptor set was obtained from a human donor in good health, serving as a control. CDR3s include the opening cysteine and the closing phenylalanine or tryptophan. D genes are given only for firm matches. Not every row has a clone size; where given, it reads once, few, many or a size class.

abundance	d_gene	v_gene	j_gene	len	CDR3nt	CDR3aa
NA	NA	TRBV7-3	TRBJ2-7	13	TGTGCCAGCAGCAGGGGGGACACCTACGAGCAGTACTTC	CASSRGDTYEQYF
many	NA	TRBV7-2	TRBJ1-2	14	TGTGCCAGCAGCCACGGGGGGCTCAACTATGGCTACACCTTC	CASSHGGLNYGYTF
NA	NA	TRBV7-9	TRBJ1-5	13	TGTGCCAGCAGCTTAGGCGGGTTGCAACCCCCCCATTTT	CASSLGGLQPPHF
NA	NA	TRBV7-2	TRBJ1-1	14	TGTGCCAGCAGCTGGGTGCGGGCGGATGAGCAGGTCTTCTTT	CASSWVRADEQVFF
NA	NA	TRBV29-1	TRBJ2-7	12	TGCAGCGTTTACAGGGCAGGATACGAGCAGTACTTC	CSVYRAGYEQYF
once	NA	TRBV7-9	TRBJ2-1	17	TGTGCCAGCAGCTTAGTGCTCGGGGCCGGCTCCTACAACGAGCAGTTCTTC	CASSLVLGAGSYNEQFF
once	NA	TRBV24-1	TRBJ1-4	14	TGTGCCACCATGGACACCTCAAGCAAAGATACACTGTTTTTT	CATMDTSSKDTLFF
once	TRBD1	TRBV15	TRBJ1-5	15	TGTGCCACCAGCGTGTACAGGGGGAGCAACCAGCCCCAGCATTTT	CATSVYRGSNQPQHF
NA	NA	TRBV6-1	TRBJ1-4	16	TGTGCCAGCAGTGCCCCACCCGGGACTGCTAATGAAAAACTGTTTTTT	CASSAPPGTANEKLFF
many	NA	TRBV10-3	TRBJ1-6	12	TGTGCCATCAGCTCCATTAACTCACCCCTCCACTTT	CAISSINSPLHF
NA	TRBD2	TRBV7-6	TRBJ2-3	15	TGTGCCAGCAGCAACCAGCCGGGGGGGGGTGATACGCAGTATTTT	CASSNQPGGGDTQYF
NA	TRBD1	TRBV5-1	TRBJ2-7	15	TGCGCCAGCAGCTTGGGACAGGGGAAGATCTACGAGCAGTACTTC	CASSLGQGKIYEQYF